Listed below are T cell receptor beta chains from one sample, sequenced in a study of response to subunit inactivated influenza vaccine. From the RT-PCR reads, TCRdb called clonotypes with MiXCR, one entry per CDR3 protein. The sample yields 500,000 to 550,000 distinct CDR3 sequences, less than 10% seen once. The sample was PBMCs from blood, taken less than 30 months after vaccination. The origin of the receptors is a man aged 45 to 70 who received an inactivated influenza vaccine. The CDR3 runs from the conserved cysteine through the conserved F or W. The D gene is left open where the match is weak. The size field is filled for only some rows; it gives once, few, many or a size class.

CDR3 length: 11
D gene: -
J gene: TRBJ2-5
clone size: few
V gene: TRBV6-1
CDR3 protein: CASSKTGHKYF
CDR3 DNA: TGTGCCAGCAGCAAGACAGGACACAAGTACTTC

CDR3 length: 16
D gene: TRBD1
J gene: TRBJ2-2
clone size: -
V gene: TRBV7-2
CDR3 protein: CASSRLGQGRTGELFF
CDR3 DNA: TGTGCCAGCAGCCGATTGGGACAGGGAAGAACCGGGGAGCTGTTTTTT

CDR3 length: 14
D gene: -
J gene: TRBJ1-1
clone size: -
V gene: TRBV6-1
CDR3 protein: CASSEASANTEAFF
CDR3 DNA: TGTGCCAGCAGTGAAGCGTCGGCGAACACTGAAGCTTTCTTT

CDR3 length: 16
D gene: -
J gene: TRBJ2-1
clone size: many
V gene: TRBV9
CDR3 protein: CASSVVASDAYNEQFF
CDR3 DNA: TGTGCCAGCAGCGTAGTTGCTAGCGACGCGTACAATGAGCAGTTCTTC

CDR3 length: 14
D gene: -
J gene: TRBJ1-4
clone size: few
V gene: TRBV7-2
CDR3 protein: CASSSSGPREKLFF
CDR3 DNA: TGTGCCAGCAGCTCAAGCGGACCCAGGGAAAAACTGTTTTTT

CDR3 length: 18
D gene: TRBD2
J gene: TRBJ2-1
clone size: many
V gene: TRBV27
CDR3 protein: CASTRNRGLPAYGNEQFF
CDR3 DNA: TGTGCCAGCACCCGGAATAGGGGACTACCTGCGTACGGCAATGAGCAGTTCTTC

CDR3 length: 14
D gene: -
J gene: TRBJ2-1
clone size: few
V gene: TRBV30
CDR3 protein: CAWSGAQYHNEQFF
CDR3 DNA: TGTGCCTGGAGTGGGGCACAGTACCACAATGAGCAGTTCTTC

CDR3 length: 16
D gene: -
J gene: TRBJ2-1
clone size: many
V gene: TRBV7-9
CDR3 protein: CASSLELGWIGNEQFF
CDR3 DNA: TGTGCCAGCAGCTTAGAACTAGGGTGGATAGGCAATGAGCAGTTCTTC

CDR3 length: 18
D gene: TRBD2
J gene: TRBJ2-3
clone size: few
V gene: TRBV28
CDR3 protein: CASSLGWLAGGITDTQYF
CDR3 DNA: TGTGCCAGCAGTCTAGGGTGGTTAGCGGGGGGGATCACAGATACGCAGTATTTT

CDR3 length: 12
D gene: -
J gene: TRBJ2-1
clone size: many
V gene: TRBV7-9
CDR3 protein: CASSLLVNEQFF
CDR3 DNA: TGTGCCAGCAGCTTATTGGTCAATGAGCAGTTCTTC

CDR3 length: 13
D gene: TRBD1
J gene: TRBJ1-5
clone size: many
V gene: TRBV30
CDR3 protein: CAWSVPGGQPQHF
CDR3 DNA: TGTGCCTGGAGTGTCCCAGGGGGCCAGCCCCAGCATTTT

CDR3 length: 16
D gene: -
J gene: TRBJ1-2
clone size: -
V gene: TRBV2
CDR3 protein: CASSEAGVPVYYGYTF
CDR3 DNA: TGTGCCAGCAGTGAAGCGGGCGTTCCAGTTTACTATGGCTACACCTTC

CDR3 length: 13
D gene: -
J gene: TRBJ1-2
clone size: few
V gene: TRBV27
CDR3 protein: CASSFQDSAGYTF
CDR3 DNA: TGTGCCAGCAGTTTCCAGGACAGTGCAGGCTACACCTTC

CDR3 length: 12
D gene: -
J gene: TRBJ2-7
clone size: few
V gene: TRBV23-1
CDR3 protein: CAAPVATYEQYF
CDR3 DNA: TGCGCCGCTCCGGTTGCGACCTACGAGCAGTACTTC

CDR3 length: 14
D gene: -
J gene: TRBJ1-2
clone size: many
V gene: TRBV2
CDR3 protein: CASSIDPGGVGYTF
CDR3 DNA: TGTGCCAGCAGCATAGACCCCGGGGGAGTAGGCTACACCTTC

CDR3 length: 13
D gene: -
J gene: TRBJ2-7
clone size: many
V gene: TRBV27
CDR3 protein: CASSLRGGYEQYF
CDR3 DNA: TGTGCCAGCAGCTTAAGGGGGGGGTACGAGCAGTACTTC

CDR3 length: 18
D gene: TRBD2
J gene: TRBJ2-1
clone size: few
V gene: TRBV4-2
CDR3 protein: CASSQESGGAWGYNEQFF
CDR3 DNA: TGTGCCAGCAGCCAAGAAAGCGGGGGGGCCTGGGGTTACAATGAGCAGTTCTTC

CDR3 length: 16
D gene: -
J gene: TRBJ2-1
clone size: many
V gene: TRBV28
CDR3 protein: CASVYSRGSSYNEQFF
CDR3 DNA: TGTGCCAGCGTGTATTCCCGGGGCAGCTCCTACAATGAGCAGTTCTTC

CDR3 length: 20
D gene: TRBD2
J gene: TRBJ2-3
clone size: few
V gene: TRBV4-1
CDR3 protein: CASSRNLGLAGGPITDTQYF
CDR3 DNA: TGCGCCAGCAGCCGAAACCTGGGACTAGCGGGGGGGCCGATCACAGATACGCAGTATTTT

CDR3 length: 16
D gene: -
J gene: TRBJ2-1
clone size: -
V gene: TRBV7-2
CDR3 protein: CASSLAASSSYNEQFF
CDR3 DNA: TGTGCCAGCAGCTTAGCCGCCTCTAGCTCCTACAATGAGCAGTTCTTC

CDR3 length: 14
D gene: TRBD1
J gene: TRBJ1-1
clone size: few
V gene: TRBV7-2
CDR3 protein: CASSIPGQSTEAFF
CDR3 DNA: TGTGCCAGCAGCATCCCGGGACAGAGTACTGAAGCTTTCTTT

CDR3 length: 12
D gene: -
J gene: TRBJ1-1
clone size: -
V gene: TRBV6-1
CDR3 protein: CASSDWATEAFF
CDR3 DNA: TGTGCCAGCAGTGATTGGGCCACTGAAGCTTTCTTT

CDR3 length: 16
D gene: TRBD1
J gene: TRBJ2-7
clone size: many
V gene: TRBV25-1
CDR3 protein: CASSELANRGRSEQYF
CDR3 DNA: TGTGCCAGCAGTGAATTAGCAAACAGGGGGCGCTCCGAGCAGTACTTC

CDR3 length: 15
D gene: -
J gene: TRBJ2-5
clone size: -
V gene: TRBV3-1
CDR3 protein: CASSPHTTTQETQYF
CDR3 DNA: TGTGCCAGCAGCCCCCACACTACCACTCAAGAGACCCAGTACTTC

CDR3 length: 13
D gene: -
J gene: TRBJ2-2
clone size: few
V gene: TRBV24-1
CDR3 protein: CATRGAGTGELFF
CDR3 DNA: TGTGCCACCAGAGGGGCAGGGACCGGGGAGCTGTTTTTT

CDR3 length: 14
D gene: -
J gene: TRBJ2-3
clone size: -
V gene: TRBV28
CDR3 protein: CASSLTTGSDTQYF
CDR3 DNA: TGTGCCAGCAGTTTAACTACAGGGTCAGATACGCAGTATTTT

CDR3 length: 20
D gene: -
J gene: TRBJ2-1
clone size: few
V gene: TRBV7-8
CDR3 protein: CASSPRVGGGFVSSYNEQFF
CDR3 DNA: TGTGCCAGCAGCCCCAGAGTTGGGGGCGGTTTTGTCAGCTCCTACAATGAGCAGTTCTTC

CDR3 length: 16
D gene: -
J gene: TRBJ2-5
clone size: few
V gene: TRBV4-2
CDR3 protein: CASSLPGRHFQETQYF
CDR3 DNA: TGTGCCAGCAGTTTACCGGGGCGTCATTTCCAAGAGACCCAGTACTTC

CDR3 length: 15
D gene: -
J gene: TRBJ1-6
clone size: few
V gene: TRBV12-3/TRBV12-4
CDR3 protein: CASRLGLTYNSPLHF
CDR3 DNA: TGTGCCAGCAGACTCGGGCTAACCTATAATTCACCCCTCCACTTT

CDR3 length: 12
D gene: -
J gene: TRBJ1-4
clone size: -
V gene: TRBV12-3/TRBV12-4
CDR3 protein: CASSAAVEKLFF
CDR3 DNA: TGTGCCAGCAGCGCTGCGGTTGAAAAACTGTTTTTT

CDR3 length: 15
D gene: -
J gene: TRBJ1-3
clone size: -
V gene: TRBV15
CDR3 protein: CATSRDGRHGKTIYF
CDR3 DNA: TGTGCCACCAGCAGAGATGGGCGACACGGAAAGACCATATATTTT

CDR3 length: 13
D gene: TRBD2
J gene: TRBJ2-5
clone size: few
V gene: TRBV18
CDR3 protein: CASSRTSGGTQYF
CDR3 DNA: TGTGCCAGCTCACGGACTAGCGGAGGGACCCAGTACTTC

CDR3 length: 15
D gene: TRBD1
J gene: TRBJ2-3
clone size: few
V gene: TRBV4-1
CDR3 protein: CASRIDRVSTDTQYF
CDR3 DNA: TGCGCCAGCAGGATAGACAGGGTTTCCACAGATACGCAGTATTTT

CDR3 length: 17
D gene: -
J gene: TRBJ2-3
clone size: -
V gene: TRBV5-1
CDR3 protein: CASSLRLAKVGADTQYF
CDR3 DNA: TGCGCCAGCAGCTTGAGGCTTGCAAAGGTCGGGGCAGATACGCAGTATTTT

CDR3 length: 15
D gene: TRBD1
J gene: TRBJ1-4
clone size: few
V gene: TRBV4-3
CDR3 protein: CASSPGDRVVEKLFF
CDR3 DNA: TGCGCCAGCAGCCCGGGGGACAGGGTGGTTGAAAAACTGTTTTTT

CDR3 length: 16
D gene: -
J gene: TRBJ2-4
clone size: few
V gene: TRBV3-1
CDR3 protein: CASSQLSTGFKNIQYF
CDR3 DNA: TGTGCCAGCAGCCAACTTTCGACAGGATTCAAAAACATTCAGTACTTC

CDR3 length: 16
D gene: TRBD2
J gene: TRBJ2-5
clone size: few
V gene: TRBV5-4
CDR3 protein: CASSLVASGKQETQYF
CDR3 DNA: TGTGCCAGCAGCTTGGTGGCTAGCGGGAAACAAGAGACCCAGTACTTC

CDR3 length: 17
D gene: TRBD1
J gene: TRBJ2-1
clone size: many
V gene: TRBV29-1
CDR3 protein: CSVSGTGISSSYNEQFF
CDR3 DNA: TGCAGCGTATCGGGGACAGGCATTTCTAGCTCCTACAATGAGCAGTTCTTC

CDR3 length: 13
D gene: -
J gene: TRBJ1-3
clone size: few
V gene: TRBV29-1
CDR3 protein: CSGRGNSGNTIYF
CDR3 DNA: TGCAGCGGTCGGGGGAACTCTGGAAACACCATATATTTT

CDR3 length: 14
D gene: -
J gene: TRBJ2-2
clone size: few
V gene: TRBV6-5
CDR3 protein: CASSYHAPTGELFF
CDR3 DNA: TGTGCCAGCAGTTACCATGCCCCGACCGGGGAGCTGTTTTTT

CDR3 length: 16
D gene: -
J gene: TRBJ2-5
clone size: few
V gene: TRBV6-2/TRBV6-3
CDR3 protein: CASSRPPRELQETQYF
CDR3 DNA: TGTGCCAGCAGCCGCCCGCCTCGGGAACTCCAAGAGACCCAGTACTTC

CDR3 length: 14
D gene: -
J gene: TRBJ2-3
clone size: few
V gene: TRBV12-3/TRBV12-4
CDR3 protein: CAITGAKSTDTQYF
CDR3 DNA: TGTGCCATAACCGGGGCCAAGAGCACAGATACGCAGTATTTT

CDR3 length: 15
D gene: -
J gene: TRBJ2-2
clone size: -
V gene: TRBV5-1
CDR3 protein: CASSLGRPNTGELFF
CDR3 DNA: TGCGCCAGCAGCTTGGGCAGACCAAACACCGGGGAGCTGTTTTTT

CDR3 length: 16
D gene: -
J gene: TRBJ2-1
clone size: few
V gene: TRBV28
CDR3 protein: CASSPRSVSSYNEQFF
CDR3 DNA: TGTGCCAGCAGTCCCAGGAGCGTGAGCTCCTACAATGAGCAGTTCTTC

CDR3 length: 15
D gene: TRBD2
J gene: TRBJ2-1
clone size: many
V gene: TRBV28
CDR3 protein: CASSFLVAGGNEQFF
CDR3 DNA: TGTGCCAGCAGTTTTCTAGTAGCGGGAGGCAATGAGCAGTTCTTC

CDR3 length: 12
D gene: -
J gene: TRBJ2-2
clone size: many
V gene: TRBV20-1
CDR3 protein: CSASRVTGELFF
CDR3 DNA: TGCAGTGCCTCCAGGGTTACCGGGGAGCTGTTTTTT

CDR3 length: 14
D gene: TRBD1
J gene: TRBJ2-7
clone size: many
V gene: TRBV29-1
CDR3 protein: CSVESGTAPYEQYF
CDR3 DNA: TGCAGCGTTGAATCCGGGACAGCCCCCTACGAGCAGTACTTC

CDR3 length: 16
D gene: -
J gene: TRBJ2-3
clone size: few
V gene: TRBV7-9
CDR3 protein: CASSARISVHADTQYF
CDR3 DNA: TGTGCCAGCAGCGCTAGAATTAGTGTGCACGCAGATACGCAGTATTTT

CDR3 length: 12
D gene: -
J gene: TRBJ2-2
clone size: many
V gene: TRBV24-1
CDR3 protein: CATGGETGELFF
CDR3 DNA: TGTGCCACCGGAGGAGAGACCGGGGAGCTGTTTTTT

CDR3 length: 14
D gene: -
J gene: TRBJ2-7
clone size: many
V gene: TRBV7-8
CDR3 protein: CASSLQGYFYEQYF
CDR3 DNA: TGTGCCAGCAGCTTACAGGGCTACTTCTACGAGCAGTACTTC